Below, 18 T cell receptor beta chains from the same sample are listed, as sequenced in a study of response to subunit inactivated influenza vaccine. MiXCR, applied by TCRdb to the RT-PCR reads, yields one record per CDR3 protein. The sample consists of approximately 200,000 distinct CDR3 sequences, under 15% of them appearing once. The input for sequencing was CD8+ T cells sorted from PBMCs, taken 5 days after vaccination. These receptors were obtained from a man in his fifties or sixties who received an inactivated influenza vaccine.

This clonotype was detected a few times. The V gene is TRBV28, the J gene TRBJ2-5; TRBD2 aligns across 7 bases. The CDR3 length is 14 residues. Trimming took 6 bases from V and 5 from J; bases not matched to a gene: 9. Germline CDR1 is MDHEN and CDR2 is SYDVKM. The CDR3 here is CASSFRREMETQYF. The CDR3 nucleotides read TGTGCCAGCAGCTTTCGGCGGGAGATGGAGACCCAGTACTTC. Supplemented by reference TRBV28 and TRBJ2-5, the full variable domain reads DVKVTQSSRYLVKRTGEKVFLECVQDMDHENMFWYRQDPGLGLRLIYFSYDVKMKEKGDIPEGYSVSREKKERFSLILESASTNQTSMYLCASSFRREMETQYFGPGTRLLVL.

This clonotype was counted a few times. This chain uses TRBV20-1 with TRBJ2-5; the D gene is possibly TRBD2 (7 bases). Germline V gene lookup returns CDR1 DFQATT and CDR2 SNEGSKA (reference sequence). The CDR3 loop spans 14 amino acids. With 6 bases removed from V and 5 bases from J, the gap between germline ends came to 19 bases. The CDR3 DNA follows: TGCAGTGCCCCCCTATGGGGGGGCTGGGAGACCCAGTACTTC. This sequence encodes CSAPLWGGWETQYF.

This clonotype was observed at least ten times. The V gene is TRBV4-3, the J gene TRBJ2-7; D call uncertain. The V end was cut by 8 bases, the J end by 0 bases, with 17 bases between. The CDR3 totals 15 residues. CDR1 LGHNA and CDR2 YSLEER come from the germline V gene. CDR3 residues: CASAAKTGPSYEQYF. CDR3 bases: TGCGCCAGCGCGGCTAAGACCGGGCCCTCCTACGAGCAGTACTTC.

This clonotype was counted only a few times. CDR3 nucleotide sequence: TGCAGTGCTACAGGGGTAGTACGGCGGGGCAATGAGCAGTTCTTC. This codes for CSATGVVRRGNEQFF. This rearrangement joins TRBV20-1 to TRBJ2-1; D tentatively fits TRBD1 or TRBD2 (6 bases each). Germline V gives CDR1 DFQATT, CDR2 SNEGSKA (reference sequence). The CDR3 runs 15 residues. Between the trimmed V and J ends, which lost 4 bases and 6 bases, there was a span of 19 bases.

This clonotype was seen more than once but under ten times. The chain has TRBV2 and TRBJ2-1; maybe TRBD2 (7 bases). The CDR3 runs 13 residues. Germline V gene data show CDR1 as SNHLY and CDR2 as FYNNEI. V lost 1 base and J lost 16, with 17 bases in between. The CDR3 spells CASSEGFKGEGFF. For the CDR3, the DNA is TGTGCCAGCAGTGAAGGATTTAAGGGGGAGGGCTTCTTC. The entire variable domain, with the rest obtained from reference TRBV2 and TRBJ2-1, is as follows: EPEVTQTPSHQVTQMGQEVILRCVPISNHLYFYWYRQILGQKVEFLVSFYNNEISEKSEIFDDQFSVERPDGSNFTLKIRSTKLEDSAMYFCASSEGFKGEGFFGPGTRLTVL.

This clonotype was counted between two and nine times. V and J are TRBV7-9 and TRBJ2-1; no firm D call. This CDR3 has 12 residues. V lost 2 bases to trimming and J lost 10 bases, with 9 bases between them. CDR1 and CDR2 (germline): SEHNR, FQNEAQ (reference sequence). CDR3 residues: CASSLSPQEQFF. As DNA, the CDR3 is TGTGCCAGCAGCTTAAGTCCCCAGGAGCAGTTCTTC.

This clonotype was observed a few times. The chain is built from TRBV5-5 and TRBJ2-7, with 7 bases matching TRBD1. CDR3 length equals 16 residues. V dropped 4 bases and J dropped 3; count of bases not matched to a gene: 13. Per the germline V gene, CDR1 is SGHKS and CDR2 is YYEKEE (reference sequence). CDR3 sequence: CASSLDTDRTFYEQYF. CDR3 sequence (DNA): TGTGCCAGCAGCCTGGACACGGACAGGACTTTCTACGAGCAGTACTTC.

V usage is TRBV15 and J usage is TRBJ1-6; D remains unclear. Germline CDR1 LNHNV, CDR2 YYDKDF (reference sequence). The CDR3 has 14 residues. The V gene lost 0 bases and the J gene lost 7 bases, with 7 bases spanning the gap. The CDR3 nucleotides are TGTGCCACCAGCAGAGATCGGGAAAATTCACCCCTCCACTTT. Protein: CATSRDRENSPLHF.

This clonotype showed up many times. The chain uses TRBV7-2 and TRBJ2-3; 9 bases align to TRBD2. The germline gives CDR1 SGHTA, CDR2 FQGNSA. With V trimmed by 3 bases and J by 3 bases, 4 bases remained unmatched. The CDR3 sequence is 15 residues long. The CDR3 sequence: CASSLRGGGTDTQYF. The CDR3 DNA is TGTGCCAGCAGCTTGCGGGGGGGCGGGACAGATACGCAGTATTTT.

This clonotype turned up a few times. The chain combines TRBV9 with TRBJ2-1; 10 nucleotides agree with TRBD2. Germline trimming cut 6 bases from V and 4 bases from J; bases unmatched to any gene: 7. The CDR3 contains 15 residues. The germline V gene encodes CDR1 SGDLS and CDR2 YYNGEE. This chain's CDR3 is CASTQSGGGYNEQFF. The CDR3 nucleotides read TGTGCCAGCACCCAAAGCGGGGGGGGTTACAATGAGCAGTTCTTC. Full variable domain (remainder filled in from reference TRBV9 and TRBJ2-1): DSGVTQTPKHLITATGQRVTLRCSPRSGDLSVYWYQQSLDQGLQFLIQYYNGEERAKGNILERFSAQQFPDLHSELNLSSLELGDSALYFCASTQSGGGYNEQFFGPGTRLTVL.

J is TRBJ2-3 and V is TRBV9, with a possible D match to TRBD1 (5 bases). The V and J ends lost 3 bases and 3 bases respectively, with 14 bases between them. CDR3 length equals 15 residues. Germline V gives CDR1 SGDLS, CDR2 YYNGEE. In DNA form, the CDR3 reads TGTGCCAGCAGCGCCTCCAGGGTGGAGACAGATACGCAGTATTTT. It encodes CASSASRVETDTQYF. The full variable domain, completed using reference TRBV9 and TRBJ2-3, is DSGVTQTPKHLITATGQRVTLRCSPRSGDLSVYWYQQSLDQGLQFLIQYYNGEERAKGNILERFSAQQFPDLHSELNLSSLELGDSALYFCASSASRVETDTQYFGPGTRLTVL.

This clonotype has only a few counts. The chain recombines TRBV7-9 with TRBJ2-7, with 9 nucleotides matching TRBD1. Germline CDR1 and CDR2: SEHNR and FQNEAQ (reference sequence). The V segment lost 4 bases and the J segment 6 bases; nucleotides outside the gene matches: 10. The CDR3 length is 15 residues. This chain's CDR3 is CASSSSGQGFFEQYF. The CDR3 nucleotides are TGTGCCAGCAGCTCCTCGGGACAGGGCTTTTTCGAGCAGTACTTC. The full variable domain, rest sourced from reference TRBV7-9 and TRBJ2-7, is DTGVSQNPRHKITKRGQNVTFRCDPISEHNRLYWYRQTLGQGPEFLTYFQNEAQLEKSRLLSDRFSAERPKGSFSTLEIQRTEQGDSAMYLCASSSSGQGFFEQYFGPGTRLTVT.

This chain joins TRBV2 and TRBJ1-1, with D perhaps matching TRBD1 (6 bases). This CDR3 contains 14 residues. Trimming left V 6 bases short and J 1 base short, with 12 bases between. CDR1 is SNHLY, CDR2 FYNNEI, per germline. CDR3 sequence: CASRPTGTNTEAFF. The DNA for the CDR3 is TGTGCCAGCAGGCCTACAGGGACGAACACTGAAGCTTTCTTT.

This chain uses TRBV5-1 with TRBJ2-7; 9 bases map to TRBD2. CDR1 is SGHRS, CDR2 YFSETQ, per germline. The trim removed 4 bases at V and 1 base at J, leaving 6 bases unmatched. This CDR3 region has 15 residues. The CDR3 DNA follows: TGCGCCAGCAGCCTATTAGCGGGGGAATCCTACGAGCAGTACTTC. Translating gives CASSLLAGESYEQYF.

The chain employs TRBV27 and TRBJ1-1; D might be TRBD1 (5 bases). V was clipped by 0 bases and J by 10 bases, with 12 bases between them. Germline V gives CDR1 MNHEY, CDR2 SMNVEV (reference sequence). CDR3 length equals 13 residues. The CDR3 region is CASSLSGRARAFF. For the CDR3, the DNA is TGTGCCAGCAGTTTATCTGGCAGGGCAAGAGCTTTCTTT.

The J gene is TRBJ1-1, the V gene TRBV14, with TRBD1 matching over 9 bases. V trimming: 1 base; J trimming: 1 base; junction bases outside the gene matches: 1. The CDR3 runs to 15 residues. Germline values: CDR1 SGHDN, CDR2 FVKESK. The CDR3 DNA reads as TGTGCCAGCAGCCAAGCGGGACAGGGGAACACTGAAGCTTTCTTT. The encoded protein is CASSQAGQGNTEAFF. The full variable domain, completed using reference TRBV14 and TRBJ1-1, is EAGVTQFPSHSVIEKGQTVTLRCDPISGHDNLYWYRRVMGKEIKFLLHFVKESKQDESGMPNNRFLAERTGGTYSTLKVQPAELEDSGVYFCASSQAGQGNTEAFFGQGTRLTVV.

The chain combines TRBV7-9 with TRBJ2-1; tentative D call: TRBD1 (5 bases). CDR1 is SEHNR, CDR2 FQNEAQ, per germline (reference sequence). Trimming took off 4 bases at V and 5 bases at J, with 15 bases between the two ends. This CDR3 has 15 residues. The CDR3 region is CASSWFKGSDNEQFF. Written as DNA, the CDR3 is TGTGCCAGCAGCTGGTTTAAGGGGTCAGACAATGAGCAGTTCTTC.

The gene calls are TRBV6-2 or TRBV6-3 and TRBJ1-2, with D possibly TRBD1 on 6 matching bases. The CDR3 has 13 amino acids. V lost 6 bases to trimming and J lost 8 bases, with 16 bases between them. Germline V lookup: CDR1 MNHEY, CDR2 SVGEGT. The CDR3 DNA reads TGTGCCAGCAGCATAACAGGGATGTACGGCTACACCTTC. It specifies CASSITGMYGYTF.